This entry lists 25 T cell receptor beta chains sequenced from one sample in a study of CD8 T cells in Susac syndrome. RNA in amounts of about 0.45 to 1 ug was reverse transcribed with random hexamers. One entry per CDR3 protein, called by TCRdb with MiXCR from the immunoSEQ multiplex PCR reads. Of about 400,000 distinct CDR3 sequences listed, 75% to 90% are singletons. The sample consisted of CD8+ T cells from PBMCs. These receptor sequences come from a human donor with multiple sclerosis.

The CDR3, as DNA: TGTGCCAGCAGTGAAGAGCAGGGGGCGGTTCAGCCCCAGCATTTT. This gives the protein CASSEEQGAVQPQHF. The V and J genes are TRBV2 and TRBJ1-5, with TRBD1 identical over 8 bases. Germline CDR1 reads SNHLY; CDR2 reads FYNNEI. V lost 1 base, J lost 6 bases, and 5 bases stayed unmatched. This CDR3 region has 15 residues. Full variable domain (missing parts from reference TRBV2 and TRBJ1-5): EPEVTQTPSHQVTQMGQEVILRCVPISNHLYFYWYRQILGQKVEFLVSFYNNEISEKSEIFDDQFSVERPDGSNFTLKIRSTKLEDSAMYFCASSEEQGAVQPQHFGDGTRLSIL.

The J gene is TRBJ2-2, the V gene TRBV14; 9 bases line up with TRBD1. Trimming cost V 6 bases and J 7 bases; bases outside gene matches: 6. This CDR3 is 14 amino acids long. Germline V gene sequence: CDR1 SGHDN, CDR2 FVKESK. The CDR3 protein is CASSYTGGHGELFF. The DNA of the CDR3 is TGTGCCAGCAGTTATACAGGGGGCCACGGGGAGCTGTTTTTT. Combining the CDR3 with reference TRBV14 and TRBJ2-2 gives the whole variable domain EAGVTQFPSHSVIEKGQTVTLRCDPISGHDNLYWYRRVMGKEIKFLLHFVKESKQDESGMPNNRFLAERTGGTYSTLKVQPAELEDSGVYFCASSYTGGHGELFFGEGSRLTVL.

The J gene is TRBJ2-7, the V gene TRBV20-1; maybe TRBD1 (5 bases). The CDR3 has 14 amino acids. V gave up 2 bases and J gave up 2 bases, with 13 bases separating them. Germline CDR1 is DFQATT and CDR2 is SNEGSKA (reference sequence). The chain's CDR3 is CSARFRGGTYEQYF. CDR3 bases: TGCAGTGCTAGATTTAGGGGCGGAACCTACGAGCAGTACTTC.

V and J are TRBV28 and TRBJ2-7, with D perhaps matching TRBD2 (7 bases). The CDR3 sequence is 15 residues long. V was shortened by 8 bases and J by 2 bases, with 19 bases between the two germline ends. Germline CDR1 reads MDHEN; CDR2 reads SYDVKM. The CDR3 coding sequence is TGTGCCAGCCGTCCAGACGCCGGGGGGCCCTACGAGCAGTACTTC. Its protein is CASRPDAGGPYEQYF.

The rearrangement uses TRBV6-1 and TRBJ2-7; 8 bases are a match to TRBD1. CDR1 is MNHNS, CDR2 SASEGT, per germline. The CDR3 runs 16 residues. J was trimmed by 3 bases and V by 4 bases; bases with no gene match: 11. In nucleotides, the CDR3 is TGTGCCAGCAGTGCCATCGACAGGGGTATTGGCTACGAGCAGTACTTC. The encoded protein is CASSAIDRGIGYEQYF.

The CDR3 here is CASSHRTVDRLNTGELFF. The DNA of the CDR3 is TGTGCCAGCAGCCATAGAACGGTAGACAGACTAAACACCGGGGAGCTGTTTTTT. J is TRBJ2-2 and V is TRBV14; tentatively, D is TRBD1 or TRBD2 (5 bases each). Per the germline V gene, CDR1 is SGHDN and CDR2 is FVKESK. Between the trimmed V and J ends, which lost 3 bases and 2 bases, there was a span of 19 bases. CDR3 length: 18 amino acids.

In regard to this clonotype: The junction differs from germline at one of its ends, possibly a read error. The rearrangement joins TRBV7-7 to TRBJ2-7, with 9 bases lining up with TRBD2. This CDR3 is built from 13 residues. Germline CDR1 SSHAT, CDR2 FNYEAQ (reference sequence). In DNA, the CDR3 is TGTGCTAGCAGTCGAGCGGGAGGCTACGAGCAGTACTTC. It translates to CASSRAGGYEQYF.

The rearrangement joins TRBV19 to TRBJ2-1, with TRBD2 identical over 7 bases. CDR1 LNHDA and CDR2 SQIVND come from the germline V gene (reference sequence). This CDR3 is 11 amino acids long. The J segment lost 15 bases and the V segment lost 5 bases, leaving 7 bases of the junction unmatched. CDR3 protein: CASSAGLGAFF. The DNA of the CDR3 is TGTGCCAGTAGTGCAGGACTAGGGGCGTTCTTC.

This chain links TRBV7-9 with TRBJ2-1; D perhaps matches TRBD2 (6 bases). This CDR3 has 11 residues. Trimming left V 8 bases short and J 10 bases short, with 12 bases between. Germline V gene data show CDR1 as SEHNR and CDR2 as FQNEAQ (reference sequence). Here the CDR3 reads CASGGAPEQFF. The CDR3 bases are TGTGCCAGCGGCGGGGCTCCGGAGCAGTTCTTC.

This clonotype was seen only a few times. The CDR3 loop reads CASSQTGITEAFF. In DNA, the CDR3 is TGCGCCAGCAGCCAGACAGGGATTACTGAAGCTTTCTTT. The chain links TRBV5-1 to TRBJ1-1, with 7 bases that match TRBD1. Germline values: CDR1 SGHRS, CDR2 YFSETQ. V was pared by 4 bases and J by 5 bases, with 5 bases of the junction left unmatched. This CDR3 has 13 residues. Full variable domain (remainder filled in from reference TRBV5-1 and TRBJ1-1): KAGVTQTPRYLIKTRGQQVTLSCSPISGHRSVSWYQQTPGQGLQFLFEYFSETQRNKGNFPGRFSGRQFSNSRSEMNVSTLELGDSALYLCASSQTGITEAFFGQGTRLTVV.

This sequence joins TRBV28 and TRBJ2-7, with D perhaps matching TRBD1 (5 bases). Between the trimmed V and J ends, which lost 6 bases and 5 bases, there was a span of 17 bases. In germline, CDR1 is MDHEN, CDR2 SYDVKM. The CDR3 consists of 14 residues. The CDR3 is CASSLAQGDDEQYF. The DNA of the CDR3 is TGTGCCAGCAGCCTCGCGCAGGGTGACGACGAGCAGTACTTC.

The J gene is TRBJ2-1, the V gene TRBV7-9; D not certain. The CDR3 contains 16 residues. V lost 7 bases and J lost 3, with 19 bases in between. Germline V CDR1 and CDR2: SEHNR, FQNEAQ (reference sequence). This chain's CDR3 is CASIPTETKSYNEQFF. The CDR3 nucleotides are TGTGCCAGCATCCCAACCGAGACAAAAAGCTACAATGAGCAGTTCTTC.

This clonotype occurred a few times. This chain joins TRBV12-3 or TRBV12-4 and TRBJ2-7; D may correspond to TRBD1 or TRBD2 (5 bases each). V dropped 4 bases and J dropped 0 bases, with 10 bases sitting between them. The CDR3 loop spans 14 amino acids. In nucleotides, the CDR3 is TGTGCCAGCAGTTGGGCAGGGAGCTCCTACGAGCAGTACTTC. This translates into CASSWAGSSYEQYF.

The chain is built from TRBV18 and TRBJ1-1; TRBD1 might be the D (5 bases). CDR3 length: 13 amino acids. The germline V gene encodes CDR1 KGHSH and CDR2 LQKENI. V was clipped by 3 bases and J by 4 bases, with 9 bases between them. CDR3 sequence: CASSPSRATEAFF. CDR3 DNA: TGTGCCAGCTCACCCTCCAGGGCCACTGAAGCTTTCTTT.

The CDR3 protein is CASSYSIPSGANVLTF. The CDR3 DNA reads as TGTGCCAGCAGTTACTCGATCCCTTCTGGGGCCAACGTCCTGACTTTC. V usage is TRBV6-5 and J usage is TRBJ2-6, with D uncertain. Germline V lookup: CDR1 MNHEY, CDR2 SVGAGI. This CDR3 comprises 16 residues. V lost 0 bases to trimming and J lost 1 base, with 7 bases between them.

V gene TRBV15 combines with J gene TRBJ1-1; D may be TRBD1 (5 bases). The V and J ends lost 3 bases and 3 bases respectively, with 8 bases between them. The CDR3 loop spans 13 amino acids. Germline V lookup: CDR1 LNHNV, CDR2 YYDKDF (reference sequence). The CDR3 DNA follows: TGTGCCACCAGCAGGTCAGGGTACACTGAAGCTTTCTTT. Protein product: CATSRSGYTEAFF.

The count of this clonotype is one. The J gene is TRBJ2-5, the V gene TRBV11-2; 11 nucleotides align to TRBD2. Germline V gene data show CDR1 as SGHAT and CDR2 as FQNNGV. J lost 5 bases, V lost 6 bases, and 11 bases had no gene match. This CDR3 contains 16 residues. For the CDR3, the DNA is TGTGCCAGCAGTCGAATAGCGGGGGGGCCGGGGGAGACCCAGTACTTC. Translation: CASSRIAGGPGETQYF.

J is TRBJ2-1 and V is TRBV12-3 or TRBV12-4; 9 bases align to TRBD2. J gave up 13 bases and V 7 bases, and 5 bases lay outside the gene matches. The CDR3 is 11 amino acids. The CDR3 protein is CASIQGLAQFF. For the CDR3, the DNA is TGTGCCAGCATCCAGGGACTAGCTCAGTTCTTC.

The chain has TRBV5-4 and TRBJ2-3; D unresolved. The CDR3 contains 15 residues. The germline CDR1 and CDR2 sequences are SGHNT and YYREEE (reference sequence). The V gene lost 3 bases and the J gene lost 3 bases, with 14 bases spanning the gap. CDR3 region: CASSSPLSGTDTQYF. The DNA of the CDR3 is TGTGCCAGCAGCTCACCGTTGTCCGGGACAGATACGCAGTATTTT. Supplemented by reference TRBV5-4 and TRBJ2-3, the full variable domain reads ETGVTQSPTHLIKTRGQQVTLRCSSQSGHNTVSWYQQALGQGPQFIFQYYREEENGRGNFPPRFSGLQFPNYSSELNVNALELDDSALYLCASSSPLSGTDTQYFGPGTRLTVL.

This clonotype has a single count. This chain joins TRBV6-5 and TRBJ1-2, with D possibly matching TRBD1 (5 bases). This CDR3 region has 14 residues. V was clipped by 0 bases and J by 2 bases, with 7 bases between them. The V gene's germline CDR1 is MNHEY and CDR2 SVGAGI. This CDR3 is CASSYSTENYGYTF. CDR3 in DNA: TGTGCCAGCAGTTACTCGACAGAGAACTATGGCTACACCTTC.

CDR3 sequence: CASSLGQTVDTEAFF. The CDR3 DNA follows: TGTGCCAGCAGCTTAGGACAGACTGTTGATACTGAAGCTTTCTTT. V is TRBV11-2 and J is TRBJ1-1; maybe TRBD1 (5 bases). Germline V gives CDR1 SGHAT, CDR2 FQNNGV. V lost 1 base and J lost 5, with 14 bases in between. There are 15 residues in the CDR3.

J is TRBJ1-1 and V is TRBV30; D uncertain. V lost 1 base, J lost 3 bases, and 3 bases lay in between. In germline, CDR1 is GTSNPN, CDR2 SVGIG (reference sequence). There are 11 residues in the CDR3. The CDR3 DNA is TGTGCCTGGAGTGGGGACACTGAAGCTTTCTTT. Translating gives CAWSGDTEAFF.

The chain joins TRBV6-5 to TRBJ2-7, with 8 positions matching TRBD1. The CDR3 runs 14 residues. Germline lookup yields CDR1 MNHEY and CDR2 SVGAGI. The V segment lost 10 bases and the J segment 4 bases; nucleotides outside the gene matches: 12. The chain's CDR3 is CATQPGQVVYEQYF. The CDR3 DNA follows: TGTGCCACTCAACCGGGACAGGTAGTGTACGAGCAGTACTTC.

In this sample, this clonotype turned up once. This chain connects TRBV28 to TRBJ2-3; 12 nucleotides match TRBD2. This CDR3 is 20 amino acids long. CDR1 MDHEN and CDR2 SYDVKM come from the germline V gene. V shed 11 bases, J shed 0 bases, and the junction held 21 bases outside the gene matches. CDR3 bases: TGTGCCGTCGGGCCCCGGCTAGCGGGAGGGCCGGAGACTAGCACAGATACGCAGTATTTT. This sequence encodes CAVGPRLAGGPETSTDTQYF.

J is TRBJ2-7 and V is TRBV3-1; no clear D. V lost 1 base and J lost 2, with 12 bases in between. This CDR3 contains 15 residues. Germline lookup yields CDR1 LGHDT and CDR2 YNNKEL (reference sequence). As DNA, the CDR3 is TGTGCCAGCAGCCAAGGATCAAGTCTGGCCTACGAGCAGTACTTC. Amino acids: CASSQGSSLAYEQYF.